This passage covers 5 T cell receptor beta chains from one sample sequenced in a study of Graves' ophthalmopathy and Graves' hyperthyroidism. RNA transcripts were the source from which TCR beta CDR3 regions were amplified. Following a first-round RT-PCR that used HTBI primers, a second-round multiplex PCR was carried out. TCRdb processed the multiplex PCR reads anew with MiXCR; each CDR3 protein has one entry. The sample includes fewer than 650,000 distinct CDR3 sequences, 20% to 25% of them seen just once. The material sequenced was peripheral blood. These receptors were taken from a woman younger than 35 with stable Graves' hyperthyroidism. Some clones in this sample may be carry-over from other donors' samples.

The chain employs TRBV7-2 and TRBJ1-2, with 10 bases matching TRBD1. Trimming removed 5 bases from V and 8 bases from J; junction bases left unmatched: 11. The CDR3 runs 15 residues. Germline V CDR1 and CDR2: SGHTA, FQGNSA. CDR3 in DNA: TGTGCCAGCAGCCAACGGACAGGGGGGGTGGGAGGCTACACCTTC. Its translation is CASSQRTGGVGGYTF.

The chain couples TRBV7-2 to TRBJ1-2; D gene uncertain. The germline V gene encodes CDR1 SGHTA and CDR2 FQGNSA. The V and J ends lost 1 base and 5 bases respectively, with 11 bases between them. There are 14 residues in the CDR3. The CDR3, as DNA: TGTGCCAGCAGCTTAGAGAGAGTTACATATGGCTACACCTTC. Its translation: CASSLERVTYGYTF.

As concerns this clonotype: A much larger clone differs by one base, so this may be a read error. The chain uses TRBV29-1 and TRBJ2-5; no reliable D call. CDR1 is SQVTM and CDR2 is ANQGSEA in the germline V gene. The CDR3 loop spans 12 amino acids. As DNA, the CDR3 is TGCAGCGTTGATCCAGTCCAAGAGACCAAGTACTTC. Protein product: CSVDPVQETKYF.

This clonotype came up many times. CDR3 in amino acids: CASSRNLYEQYF. The CDR3 bases are TGTGCCAGCAGCCGGAACCTCTACGAGCAGTACTTC. This chain connects TRBV6-4 to TRBJ2-7; D unresolved. The CDR3 is 12 amino acids. Germline V gene data show CDR1 as MRHNA and CDR2 as SNTAGT. Trimming removed 6 bases at V and 3 bases at J, with 9 bases between.

The chain joins TRBV6-2 or TRBV6-3 to TRBJ1-3, with 7 bases identical to TRBD1. J was trimmed by 3 bases and V by 6 bases; bases with no gene match: 5. CDR1 and CDR2 from the germline V gene are MNHEY and SVGEGT. CDR3 size: 14 residues. In nucleotides, the CDR3 is TGTGCCAGCAGGACGACAGGGCGTGGAAACACCATATATTTT. It is translated as CASRTTGRGNTIYF.